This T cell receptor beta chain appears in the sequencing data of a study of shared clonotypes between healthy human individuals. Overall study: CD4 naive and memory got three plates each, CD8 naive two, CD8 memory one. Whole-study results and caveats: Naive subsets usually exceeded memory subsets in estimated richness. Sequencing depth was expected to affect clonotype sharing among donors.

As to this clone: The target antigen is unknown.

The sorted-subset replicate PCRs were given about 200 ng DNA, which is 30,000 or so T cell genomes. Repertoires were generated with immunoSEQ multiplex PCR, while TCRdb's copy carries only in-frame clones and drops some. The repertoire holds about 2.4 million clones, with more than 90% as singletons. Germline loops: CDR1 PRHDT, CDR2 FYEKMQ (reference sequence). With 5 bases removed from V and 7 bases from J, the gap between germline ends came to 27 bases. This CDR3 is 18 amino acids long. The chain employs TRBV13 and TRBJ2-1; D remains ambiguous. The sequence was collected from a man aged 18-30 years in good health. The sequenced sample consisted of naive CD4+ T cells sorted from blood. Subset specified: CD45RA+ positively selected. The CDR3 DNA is TGTGCCAGCAGCCTACTTACCCTCGACGCGTCGTACATGAATGAGCAGTTCTTC. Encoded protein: CASSLLTLDASYMNEQFF.